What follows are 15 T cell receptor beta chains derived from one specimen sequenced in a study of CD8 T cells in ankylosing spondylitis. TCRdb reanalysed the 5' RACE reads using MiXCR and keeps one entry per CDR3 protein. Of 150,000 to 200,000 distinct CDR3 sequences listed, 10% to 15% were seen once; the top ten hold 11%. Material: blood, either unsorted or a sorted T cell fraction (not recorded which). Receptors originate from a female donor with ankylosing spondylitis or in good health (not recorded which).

The CDR3 here is CASSIVQDLLSGANVLTF. The DNA for the CDR3 is TGTGCCAGCAGTATAGTCCAGGACTTACTCTCTGGGGCCAACGTCCTGACTTTC. The V gene is TRBV6-2 or TRBV6-3, the J gene TRBJ2-6; TRBD2 might be the D (5 bases). V was shortened by 5 bases and J by 0 bases, with 17 bases between the two germline ends. The CDR3 has 18 residues. Per germline, CDR1 MNHEY and CDR2 SVGEGT.

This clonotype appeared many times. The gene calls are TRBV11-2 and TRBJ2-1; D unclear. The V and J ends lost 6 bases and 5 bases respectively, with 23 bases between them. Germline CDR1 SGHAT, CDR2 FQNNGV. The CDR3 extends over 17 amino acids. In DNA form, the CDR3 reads TGTGCCAGCAGTCCGCTCCTTAGGGTTAGGCACCACAATGAGCAGTTCTTC. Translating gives CASSPLLRVRHHNEQFF.

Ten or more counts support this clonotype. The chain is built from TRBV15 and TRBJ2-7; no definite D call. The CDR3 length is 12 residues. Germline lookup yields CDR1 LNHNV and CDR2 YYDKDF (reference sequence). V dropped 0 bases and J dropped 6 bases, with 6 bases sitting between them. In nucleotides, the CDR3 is TGTGCCACCAGCAGAGAGATCGGCGAGCAGTACTTC. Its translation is CATSREIGEQYF.

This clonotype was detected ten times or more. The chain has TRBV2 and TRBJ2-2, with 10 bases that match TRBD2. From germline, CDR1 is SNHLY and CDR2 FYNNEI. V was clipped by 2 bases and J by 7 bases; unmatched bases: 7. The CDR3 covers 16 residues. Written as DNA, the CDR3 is TGTGCCAGCAGTGAACAACTAGCGGGGAACGGCGGGGAGCTGTTTTTT. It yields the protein CASSEQLAGNGGELFF. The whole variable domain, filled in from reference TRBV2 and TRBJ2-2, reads EPEVTQTPSHQVTQMGQEVILRCVPISNHLYFYWYRQILGQKVEFLVSFYNNEISEKSEIFDDQFSVERPDGSNFTLKIRSTKLEDSAMYFCASSEQLAGNGGELFFGEGSRLTVL.

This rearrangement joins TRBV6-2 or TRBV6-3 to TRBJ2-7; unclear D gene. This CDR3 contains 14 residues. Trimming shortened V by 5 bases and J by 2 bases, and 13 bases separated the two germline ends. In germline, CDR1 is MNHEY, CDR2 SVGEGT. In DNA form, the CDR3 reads TGTGCCAGCAGTAGTCGGAACAGCGCCTACGAGCAGTACTTC. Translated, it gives CASSSRNSAYEQYF.

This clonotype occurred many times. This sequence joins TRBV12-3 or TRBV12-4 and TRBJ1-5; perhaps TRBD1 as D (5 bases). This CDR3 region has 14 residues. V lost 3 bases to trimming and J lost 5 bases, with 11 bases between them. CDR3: CASSFLQGDQPQHF. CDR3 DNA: TGTGCCAGCAGTTTTCTCCAGGGCGATCAGCCCCAGCATTTT.

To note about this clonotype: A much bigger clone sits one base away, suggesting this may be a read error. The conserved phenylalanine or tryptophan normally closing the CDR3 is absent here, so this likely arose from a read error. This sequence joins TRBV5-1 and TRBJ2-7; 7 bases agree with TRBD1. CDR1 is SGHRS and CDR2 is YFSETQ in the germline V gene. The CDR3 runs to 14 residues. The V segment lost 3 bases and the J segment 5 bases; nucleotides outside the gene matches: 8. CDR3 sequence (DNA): TGCGCCAGCAGCTCGACAGGGACCCTGAACGAGCAGTACTCC. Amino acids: CASSSTGTLNEQYS.

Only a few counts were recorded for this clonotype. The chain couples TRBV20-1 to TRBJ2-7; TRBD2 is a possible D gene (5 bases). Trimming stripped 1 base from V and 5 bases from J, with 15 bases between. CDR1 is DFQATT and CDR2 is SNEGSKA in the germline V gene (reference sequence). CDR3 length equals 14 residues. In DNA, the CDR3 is TGCAGTGCTAGAGGAGATAGGACTTTAAACGAGCAGTACTTC. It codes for CSARGDRTLNEQYF.

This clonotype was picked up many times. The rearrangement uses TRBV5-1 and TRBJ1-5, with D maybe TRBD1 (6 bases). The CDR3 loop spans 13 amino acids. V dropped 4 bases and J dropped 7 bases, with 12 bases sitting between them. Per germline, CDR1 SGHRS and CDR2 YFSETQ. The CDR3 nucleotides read TGCGCCAGCAGCGTACAGGGAGGACAGCCCCAGCATTTT. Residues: CASSVQGGQPQHF.

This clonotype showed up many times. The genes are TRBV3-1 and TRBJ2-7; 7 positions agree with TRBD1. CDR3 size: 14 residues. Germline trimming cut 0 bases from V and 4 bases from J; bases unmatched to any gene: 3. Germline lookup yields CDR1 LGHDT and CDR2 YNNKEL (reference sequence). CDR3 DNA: TGTGCCAGCAGCCAAGACGACAGGGCATACGAGCAGTACTTC. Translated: CASSQDDRAYEQYF.

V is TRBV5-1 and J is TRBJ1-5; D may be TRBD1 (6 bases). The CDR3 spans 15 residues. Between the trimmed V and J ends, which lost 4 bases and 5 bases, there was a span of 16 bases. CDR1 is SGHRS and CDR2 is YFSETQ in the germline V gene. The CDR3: CASSVGGGRDQPQHF. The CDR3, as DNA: TGCGCCAGCAGCGTTGGAGGGGGGAGGGATCAGCCCCAGCATTTT.

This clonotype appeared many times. The CDR3 here is CASSEAVGSYNEQFF. The DNA of the CDR3 is TGTGCCAGCAGCGAGGCGGTGGGCTCCTACAATGAGCAGTTCTTC. V and J are TRBV5-5 and TRBJ2-1, with D unclear. CDR1 SGHKS and CDR2 YYEKEE come from the germline V gene (reference sequence). V lost 4 bases and J 0 bases, leaving 11 bases between the germline ends. The CDR3 extends over 15 amino acids.

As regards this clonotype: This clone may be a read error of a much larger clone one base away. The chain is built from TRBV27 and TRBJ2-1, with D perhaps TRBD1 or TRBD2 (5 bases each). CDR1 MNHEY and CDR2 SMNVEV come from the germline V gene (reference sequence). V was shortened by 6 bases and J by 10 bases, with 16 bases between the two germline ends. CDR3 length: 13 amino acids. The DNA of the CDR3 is TGTGCCAGCAGAAACAGGCCCAGGGACGAGCAGTTCTTC. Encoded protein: CASRNRPRDEQFF.

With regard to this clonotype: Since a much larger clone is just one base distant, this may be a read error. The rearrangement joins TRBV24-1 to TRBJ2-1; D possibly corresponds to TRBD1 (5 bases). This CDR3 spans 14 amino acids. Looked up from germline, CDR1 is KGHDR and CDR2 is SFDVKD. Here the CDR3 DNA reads TGTGTCACCAGTGTGGCAGGGTCGTACAATGAGCAGTTCTTC. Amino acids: CVTSVAGSYNEQFF.

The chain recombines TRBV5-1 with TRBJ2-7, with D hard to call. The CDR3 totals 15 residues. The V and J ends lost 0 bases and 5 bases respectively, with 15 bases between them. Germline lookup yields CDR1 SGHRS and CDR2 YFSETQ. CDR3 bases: TGCGCCAGCAGCTTGGAAGTGGCAGGTAGGGACGAGCAGTACTTC. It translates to CASSLEVAGRDEQYF.